One and the same sample provided the 25 T cell receptor beta chains below, sequenced in a study of T cells in Graves' hyperthyroidism and ophthalmopathy. RNA transcripts served as the template for amplifying TCR beta CDR3 regions. RT-PCR in the first round (using the HTBI primer set) targeted the TCR CDR3. MiXCR, run by TCRdb on the multiplex PCR reads, gives a single entry per CDR3 protein. Of 500,000 to 650,000 distinct CDR3 sequences listed, about 15% are singletons. Sequenced sample: blood. These receptors all come from a woman in her late teens or twenties with Graves' ophthalmopathy.

CDR3 sequence reads: CASSVDGPPGTYEQYF. The CDR3 coding sequence is TGTGCCAGCAGCGTAGATGGGCCCCCAGGGACCTACGAGCAGTACTTC. V is TRBV9 and J is TRBJ2-7; maybe TRBD1 (5 bases). The germline V gene has CDR1 SGDLS and CDR2 YYNGEE. V shed 0 bases and J shed 2 bases, with 15 bases lying between them. The CDR3 covers 16 residues.

This clonotype was seen once. This clone may be a read error of a much larger clone one base away. This chain joins TRBV5-1 and TRBJ2-7; D gene uncertain. CDR1 is SGHRS, CDR2 YFSETQ, per germline. The ends were cut back, 0 bases at V and 7 bases at J, with 17 bases in the middle. The CDR3 has 15 residues. This CDR3 reads CASSLGSTANHEQYF. The DNA for the CDR3 is TGCGCCAGCAGCTTGGGCTCCACCGCTAACCATGAGCAGTACTTC. The variable domain in full, with the rest retrieved from reference TRBV5-1 and TRBJ2-7, is KAGVTQTPRYLIKTRGQQVTLSCSPISGHRSVSWYQQTPGQGLQFLFEYFSETQRNKGNFPGRFSGRQFSNSRSEMNVSTLELGDSALYLCASSLGSTANHEQYFGPGTRLTVT.

This clonotype was detected a few times. CDR3 protein: CASSIVPGWNTEAFF. CDR3 nucleotides: TGTGCCAGTAGTATAGTTCCAGGGTGGAACACTGAAGCTTTCTTT. V is TRBV19 and J is TRBJ1-1, with D perhaps matching TRBD1 (5 bases). This CDR3 comprises 15 residues. Trimming took 1 base from V and 1 from J, leaving 10 bases between them. Germline CDR1 reads LNHDA; CDR2 reads SQIVND (reference sequence).

This clonotype was recorded at least ten times. This sequence joins TRBV6-1 and TRBJ1-2; D is undetermined. The CDR3 has 13 residues. Germline V gene sequence: CDR1 MNHNS, CDR2 SASEGT. The ends were cut back, 4 bases at V and 5 bases at J, with 11 bases in the middle. The DNA of the CDR3 is TGTGCCAGCAGTGGGTGGGAAGATTATGGCTACACCTTC. Translated: CASSGWEDYGYTF.

The chain's CDR3 is CASSYLLGATNYGYTF. CDR3 in DNA: TGTGCCAGCAGTTACCTCTTGGGGGCGACTAACTATGGCTACACCTTC. This chain connects TRBV27 to TRBJ1-2; possible D gene TRBD1, 6 bases. This CDR3 contains 16 residues. V was shortened by 4 bases and J by 0 bases, with 15 bases between the two germline ends. Germline assignment: CDR1 MNHEY and CDR2 SMNVEV (reference sequence).

The chain links TRBV7-6 to TRBJ2-2; TRBD1 matches 10 bases. The CDR3 runs to 16 residues. V shed 5 bases and J 0 bases; nucleotides not matched to a gene: 3. Germline loops: CDR1 SGHVS, CDR2 FNYEAQ. CDR3 region: CASSQGTGANTGELFF. Written as DNA, the CDR3 is TGTGCCAGCAGCCAAGGGACAGGGGCGAACACCGGGGAGCTGTTTTTT. The whole variable domain, filled in from reference TRBV7-6 and TRBJ2-2, reads GAGVSQSPRYKVTKRGQDVALRCDPISGHVSLYWYRQALGQGPEFLTYFNYEAQQDKSGLPNDRFSAERPEGSISTLTIQRTEQRDSAMYRCASSQGTGANTGELFFGEGSRLTVL.

This clonotype occurred many times. This chain connects TRBV7-3 to TRBJ1-2, with TRBD1 matching 7 bases. The trim removed 5 bases at V and 3 bases at J, leaving 9 bases unmatched. From germline, CDR1 is SGHTA and CDR2 FQGTGA. The CDR3 is 15 residues long. The chain's CDR3 is CASSPQTGTDYGYTF. CDR3 DNA: TGTGCCAGCAGCCCCCAGACAGGGACTGACTATGGCTACACCTTC.

This clonotype appeared a few times. Given a much more abundant clone one base away, this may be a read error. This rearrangement joins TRBV13 to TRBJ2-4, with D unclear. Trimming removed 2 bases at V and 5 bases at J, with 13 bases between. Germline CDR1 is PRHDT and CDR2 is FYEKMQ (reference sequence). The CDR3 loop spans 15 amino acids. CDR3 sequence reads: CASSLWEGDENIQYF. The CDR3 DNA reads as TGTGCCAGCAGCTTATGGGAAGGTGACGAAAACATTCAGTACTTC.

Ten or more counts support this clonotype. V gene TRBV7-2 combines with J gene TRBJ2-7; 11 bases line up with TRBD1. Trimming took 4 bases from V and 4 from J; bases not matched to a gene: 9. CDR3 length: 16 residues. Germline CDR1 and CDR2: SGHTA and FQGNSA. The CDR3 nucleotides are TGTGCCAGCAGCTCAACTCCCGGGACAGGGGGATACGAGCAGTACTTC. Its translation is CASSSTPGTGGYEQYF. Filled out from reference TRBV7-2 and TRBJ2-7, the complete variable domain reads GAGVSQSPSNKVTEKGKDVELRCDPISGHTALYWYRQSLGQGLEFLIYFQGNSAPDKSGLPSDRFSAERTGGSVSTLTIQRTQQEDSAVYLCASSSTPGTGGYEQYFGPGTRLTVT.

The chain combines TRBV28 with TRBJ1-5, with 8 bases that match TRBD1. The CDR3 covers 14 residues. The ends lost 6 bases at V and 9 bases at J; junction bases unmatched: 10. CDR1 and CDR2 from the germline V gene are MDHEN and SYDVKM. CDR3 in DNA: TGTGCCAGCAGCCCGGGACAGGACCCTCGGCCCCAGCATTTT. Protein sequence: CASSPGQDPRPQHF.

This clonotype was observed at least ten times. The chain links TRBV27 to TRBJ2-1, with D unclear. Germline-derived CDR1 and CDR2 are MNHEY and SMNVEV (reference sequence). The V and J ends lost 4 bases and 4 bases respectively, with 8 bases between them. The CDR3 is made up of 13 amino acids. The CDR3 sequence: CASSSRRYNEQFF. The CDR3 coding sequence is TGTGCCAGCAGTTCCCGCAGGTACAATGAGCAGTTCTTC.

The rearrangement links TRBV20-1 to TRBJ1-1; TRBD1 might be the D (5 bases). CDR1 DFQATT and CDR2 SNEGSKA come from the germline V gene (reference sequence). There are 11 residues in the CDR3. V lost 4 bases and J 4 bases, leaving 7 bases between the germline ends. Here the CDR3 reads CSATGATEAFF. The CDR3 nucleotides read TGCAGTGCTACCGGGGCCACTGAAGCTTTCTTT.

This clonotype was seen a handful of times. The rearrangement uses TRBV6-2 or TRBV6-3 and TRBJ1-2; TRBD1 agrees at 8 bases. The CDR3 has 14 amino acids. Losses at the gene ends were 6 bases for V and 6 bases for J; bases not matched to a gene: 9. Germline CDR1 and CDR2: MNHEY and SVGEGT. CDR3 nucleotides: TGTGCCAGCAGAGGACAGGGTAAAACTAATGGCTACACCTTC. Protein: CASRGQGKTNGYTF.

The CDR3, as DNA: TGCGCCAGCAGCGCGCCGGGACTAGCGGGAGGGTCAGAGACCCAGTACTTC. It specifies CASSAPGLAGGSETQYF. V and J are TRBV5-1 and TRBJ2-5, with 16 nucleotides matching TRBD2. Germline values: CDR1 SGHRS, CDR2 YFSETQ. V lost 4 bases, J lost 4 bases, and 7 bases stayed unmatched. The CDR3 totals 17 residues.

This clonotype showed up many times. This chain joins TRBV28 and TRBJ2-2, with D uncertain. The CDR3 is 14 residues long. The germline CDR1 and CDR2 sequences are MDHEN and SYDVKM. The ends were cut back, 6 bases at V and 6 bases at J, with 14 bases in the middle. For the CDR3, the DNA is TGTGCCAGCAGCCACGCCCGACATTCCGGGGAGCTGTTTTTT. Its translation is CASSHARHSGELFF.

This clonotype has just a few counts. The chain employs TRBV5-6 and TRBJ1-4; D gene uncertain. Germline V lookup: CDR1 SGHDT, CDR2 YYEEEE. The CDR3 totals 12 residues. The V and J ends lost 7 bases and 6 bases respectively, with 10 bases between them. Here the CDR3 reads CASGGADEKLFF. CDR3 nucleotide sequence: TGTGCCAGCGGTGGAGCTGATGAAAAACTGTTTTTT.

This clonotype was counted between two and nine times. This chain uses TRBV7-9 with TRBJ1-2, with TRBD1 matching over 9 bases. The CDR3 covers 12 residues. From germline, CDR1 is SEHNR and CDR2 FQNEAQ (reference sequence). The CDR3 DNA follows: TGTGTTGGGGACAGGGCAAACTATGGCTACACCTTC. It encodes CVGDRANYGYTF.

This clonotype has just one count. This chain connects TRBV6-8 to TRBJ1-1; TRBD1 agrees at 7 bases. CDR3 length: 14 amino acids. Trimming cost V 8 bases and J 1 base; bases outside gene matches: 7. Germline CDR1 and CDR2: MNHGY and SAAAGT. The CDR3 DNA sequence: TGTGCCAGCCTAGCCAGGGGGGAGAACACTGAAGCTTTCTTT. It codes for CASLARGENTEAFF.

The chain carries TRBV10-2 and TRBJ2-3; D might be TRBD1 or TRBD2, each matching 5 bases. CDR1 WSHSY and CDR2 SAAADI come from the germline V gene. The CDR3 is 17 residues long. The germline V and J ends were trimmed by 0 bases and 2 bases, with 15 bases remaining between them. In nucleotides, the CDR3 is TGCGCCAGCAGTGAGTCTGGGACGGAAGAAATCACAGATACGCAGTATTTT. Its translation: CASSESGTEEITDTQYF.

This sequence joins TRBV6-1 and TRBJ1-2, with 12 bases that match TRBD1. The V and J ends lost 6 bases and 1 base, in that order; junction bases with no gene match: 12. The CDR3 consists of 18 residues. Germline V lookup: CDR1 MNHNS, CDR2 SASEGT. The CDR3 nucleotides read TGTGCCAGCAGCGGAAAACCGGGACAGGGGGCTAGTAACTATGGCTACACCTTC. This sequence encodes CASSGKPGQGASNYGYTF.

This clonotype was detected ten times or more. The chain employs TRBV6-1 and TRBJ2-3; tentative D call: TRBD1 (5 bases). CDR3 length: 16 amino acids. Trimming left V 7 bases short and J 6 bases short, with 23 bases between. CDR1 is MNHNS, CDR2 SASEGT, per germline. CDR3 DNA: TGTGCCAGCATTCAGACGTGGGGCAGCGAATCGGATACGCAGTATTTT. As protein: CASIQTWGSESDTQYF.

The sample holds a few counts of this clonotype. This chain connects TRBV28 to TRBJ2-6; D remains unclear. CDR3 length: 13 residues. Trimming took off 7 bases at V and 5 bases at J, with 9 bases between the two ends. Germline V gives CDR1 MDHEN, CDR2 SYDVKM. CDR3 sequence reads: CASKTFRANVLTF. The CDR3 DNA follows: TGTGCCAGCAAAACATTTCGGGCCAACGTCCTGACTTTC. Using reference TRBV28 and TRBJ2-6 for the parts outside the CDR3, the full variable domain is DVKVTQSSRYLVKRTGEKVFLECVQDMDHENMFWYRQDPGLGLRLIYFSYDVKMKEKGDIPEGYSVSREKKERFSLILESASTNQTSMYLCASKTFRANVLTFGAGSRLTVL.

In its sample, this clonotype was seen many times. This sequence joins TRBV30 and TRBJ1-1; TRBD1 is a possible D gene (5 bases). Germline V gene lookup returns CDR1 GTSNPN and CDR2 SVGIG (reference sequence). Trimming took off 1 base at V and 1 base at J, with 10 bases between the two ends. CDR3 length: 14 amino acids. The CDR3 region has the DNA TGTGCCTGGAGTGACGGGACGGAGAACACTGAAGCTTTCTTT. Its translation: CAWSDGTENTEAFF.

V and J are TRBV15 and TRBJ2-5; the match to TRBD1 covers 8 bases. In germline, CDR1 is LNHNV, CDR2 YYDKDF (reference sequence). Germline trimming cut 0 bases from V and 5 bases from J; bases unmatched to any gene: 2. The CDR3 is made up of 14 amino acids. The CDR3 loop reads CATSRDRGPETQYF. For the CDR3, the DNA is TGTGCCACCAGCAGAGACAGGGGGCCCGAGACCCAGTACTTC. Full variable domain (missing parts from reference TRBV15 and TRBJ2-5): DAMVIQNPRYQVTQFGKPVTLSCSQTLNHNVMYWYQQKSSQAPKLLFHYYDKDFNNEADTPDNFQSRRPNTSFCFLDIRSPGLGDTAMYLCATSRDRGPETQYFGPGTRLLVL.

This clonotype was detected ten times or more. The gene calls are TRBV14 and TRBJ1-1; no clear D. The V gene's germline CDR1 is SGHDN and CDR2 FVKESK. The CDR3 contains 14 residues. Between the trimmed V and J ends, which lost 0 bases and 1 base, there was a span of 6 bases. This chain's CDR3 is CASSQEAANTEAFF. The CDR3 DNA is TGTGCCAGCAGCCAAGAAGCAGCGAACACTGAAGCTTTCTTT.